Described below is a single TCR beta chain sequence and its context. The entry originates in a study of Graves' ophthalmopathy and Graves' hyperthyroidism. The CDR3 is 14 residues long. Trimming removed 1 base from V and 5 bases from J, with 11 bases in between. In germline, CDR1 is SEHNR, CDR2 FQNEAQ (reference sequence). TCR beta CDR3 amplification used RNA transcripts. Investigators did first-round RT-PCR with HTBI primers, then second-round multiplex PCR. TCRdb used MiXCR to reprocess the multiplex PCR reads, holding one entry per CDR3 protein. This table has around 1.1 million distinct CDR3 sequences, approximately 35% appearing once.

This chain links TRBV7-9 with TRBJ2-5; TRBD1 might be the D (5 bases). The source is an adult man with Graves' hyperthyroidism. Source material: peripheral blood or thyroid tissue (not recorded which). CDR3 sequence reads: CASSLGAGMETQYF. CDR3 nucleotides: TGTGCCAGCAGCTTAGGTGCAGGGATGGAGACCCAGTACTTC. Variable domain in full (rest from reference TRBV7-9 and TRBJ2-5): DTGVSQNPRHKITKRGQNVTFRCDPISEHNRLYWYRQTLGQGPEFLTYFQNEAQLEKSRLLSDRFSAERPKGSFSTLEIQRTEQGDSAMYLCASSLGAGMETQYFGPGTRLLVL.